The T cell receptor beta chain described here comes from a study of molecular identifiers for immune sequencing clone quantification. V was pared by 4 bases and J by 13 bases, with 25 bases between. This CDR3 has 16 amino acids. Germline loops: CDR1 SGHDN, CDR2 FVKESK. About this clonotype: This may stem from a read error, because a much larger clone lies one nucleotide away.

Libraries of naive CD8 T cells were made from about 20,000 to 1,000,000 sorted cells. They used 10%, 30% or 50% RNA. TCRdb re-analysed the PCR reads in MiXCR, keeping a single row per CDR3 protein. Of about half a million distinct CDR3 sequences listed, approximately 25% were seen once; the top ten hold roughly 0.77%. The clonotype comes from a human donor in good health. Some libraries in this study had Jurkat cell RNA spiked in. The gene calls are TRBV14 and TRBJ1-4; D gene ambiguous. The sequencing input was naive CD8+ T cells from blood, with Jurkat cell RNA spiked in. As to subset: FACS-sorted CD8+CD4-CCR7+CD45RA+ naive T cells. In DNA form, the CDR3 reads TGTGCCAGCAGCCCTCCTTTCATGGTAGTCGCGAAAAGACTGTTTTTT. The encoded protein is CASSPPFMVVAKRLFF.